This T cell receptor beta chain was sequenced during a study of control samples from healthy donors and cancer patients. CDR1 is MDHEN and CDR2 is SYDVKM in the germline V gene. The CDR3 consists of 15 residues. Trimming cost V 9 bases and J 3 bases; bases outside gene matches: 10. The repertoire was sequenced with immunoSEQ multiplex PCR; TCRdb's copy has only in-frame clones and lacks some. This table holds over 10,000 clones, just under 95% found once. The material sequenced was PBMCs. The V and J genes are TRBV28 and TRBJ1-2; 10 nucleotides match TRBD1. This TCR came from an older man with lung cancer. The CDR3 is CASHRQGAQDYGYTF. The CDR3 DNA reads TGTGCCAGTCATCGACAGGGGGCGCAAGACTATGGCTACACCTTC.